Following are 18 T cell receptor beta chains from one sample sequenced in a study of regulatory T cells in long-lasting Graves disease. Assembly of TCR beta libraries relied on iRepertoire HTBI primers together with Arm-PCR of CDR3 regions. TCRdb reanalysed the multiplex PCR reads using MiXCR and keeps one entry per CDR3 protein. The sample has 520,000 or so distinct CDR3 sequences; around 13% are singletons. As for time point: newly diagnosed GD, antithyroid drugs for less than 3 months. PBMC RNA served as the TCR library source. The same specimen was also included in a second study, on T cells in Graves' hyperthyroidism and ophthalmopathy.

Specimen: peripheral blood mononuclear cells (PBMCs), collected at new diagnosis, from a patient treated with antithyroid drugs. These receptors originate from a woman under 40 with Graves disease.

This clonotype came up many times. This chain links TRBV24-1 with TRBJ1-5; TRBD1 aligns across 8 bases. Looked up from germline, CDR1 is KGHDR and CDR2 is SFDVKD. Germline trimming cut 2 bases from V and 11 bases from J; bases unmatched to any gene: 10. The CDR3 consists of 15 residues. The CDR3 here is CATSDWLDRERSQHF. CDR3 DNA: TGTGCCACCAGTGATTGGCTGGACAGGGAGCGGTCCCAGCATTTT.

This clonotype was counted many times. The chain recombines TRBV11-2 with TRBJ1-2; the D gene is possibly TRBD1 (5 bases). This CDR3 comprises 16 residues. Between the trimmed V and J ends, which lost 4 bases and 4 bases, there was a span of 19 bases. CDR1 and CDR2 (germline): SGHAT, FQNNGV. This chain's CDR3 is CASSSNEGTAPYGYTF. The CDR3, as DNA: TGTGCCAGCAGCTCTAATGAAGGGACGGCTCCCTATGGCTACACCTTC.

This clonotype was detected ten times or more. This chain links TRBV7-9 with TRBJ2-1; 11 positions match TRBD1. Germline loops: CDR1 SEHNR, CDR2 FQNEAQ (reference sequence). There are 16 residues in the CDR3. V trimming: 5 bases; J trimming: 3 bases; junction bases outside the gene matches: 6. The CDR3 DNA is TGTGCCAGCAGCAGAGGACAGGGGGCTTACTACAATGAGCAGTTCTTC. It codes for CASSRGQGAYYNEQFF.

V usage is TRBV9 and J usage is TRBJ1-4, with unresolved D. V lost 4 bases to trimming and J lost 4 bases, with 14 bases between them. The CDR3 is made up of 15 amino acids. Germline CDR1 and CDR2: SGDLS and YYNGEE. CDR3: CASSPTGFYNEKLFF. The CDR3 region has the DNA TGTGCCAGCAGCCCCACGGGATTCTATAATGAAAAACTGTTTTTT.

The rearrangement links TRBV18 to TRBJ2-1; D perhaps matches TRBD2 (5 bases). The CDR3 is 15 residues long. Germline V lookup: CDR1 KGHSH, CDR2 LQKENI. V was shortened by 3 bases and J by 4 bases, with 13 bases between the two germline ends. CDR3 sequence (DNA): TGTGCCAGCTCACCCTACGGGGTATCTTACAATGAGCAGTTCTTC. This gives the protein CASSPYGVSYNEQFF.

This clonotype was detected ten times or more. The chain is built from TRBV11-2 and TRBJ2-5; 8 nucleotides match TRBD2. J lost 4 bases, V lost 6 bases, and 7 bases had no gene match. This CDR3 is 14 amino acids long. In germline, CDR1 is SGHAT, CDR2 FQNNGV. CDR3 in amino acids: CASSKGSGTETQYF. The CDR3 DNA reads TGTGCCAGCAGTAAGGGTAGCGGGACAGAGACCCAGTACTTC.

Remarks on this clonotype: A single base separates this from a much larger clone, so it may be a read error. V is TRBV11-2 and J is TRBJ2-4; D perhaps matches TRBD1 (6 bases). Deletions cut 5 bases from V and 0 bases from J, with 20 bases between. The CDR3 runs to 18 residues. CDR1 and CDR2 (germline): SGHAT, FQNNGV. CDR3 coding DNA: TGTGCCAGCAGCATCCCAAGGGTACAGGGTCTAGCCAAAAACATTCAGTACTTC. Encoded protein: CASSIPRVQGLAKNIQYF.

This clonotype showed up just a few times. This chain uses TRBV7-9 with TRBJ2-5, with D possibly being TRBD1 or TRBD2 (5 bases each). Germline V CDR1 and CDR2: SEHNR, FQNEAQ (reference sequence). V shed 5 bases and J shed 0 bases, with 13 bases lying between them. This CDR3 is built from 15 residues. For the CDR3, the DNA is TGTGCCAGCAGCGCCGGGACCAAGTACCAAGAGACCCAGTACTTC. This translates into CASSAGTKYQETQYF.

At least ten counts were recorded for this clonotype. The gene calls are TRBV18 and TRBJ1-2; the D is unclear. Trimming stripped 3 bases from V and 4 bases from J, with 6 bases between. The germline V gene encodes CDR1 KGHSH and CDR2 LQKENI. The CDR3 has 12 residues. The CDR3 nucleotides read TGTGCCAGCTCACCGGGATCCTATGGCTACACCTTC. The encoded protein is CASSPGSYGYTF.

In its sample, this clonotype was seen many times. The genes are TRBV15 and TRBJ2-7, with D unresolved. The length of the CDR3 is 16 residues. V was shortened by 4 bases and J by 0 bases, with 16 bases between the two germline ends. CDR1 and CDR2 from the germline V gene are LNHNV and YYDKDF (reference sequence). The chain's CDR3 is CATSTRVPPSSYEQYF. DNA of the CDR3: TGTGCCACCAGCACCCGTGTCCCCCCCAGCTCCTACGAGCAGTACTTC.

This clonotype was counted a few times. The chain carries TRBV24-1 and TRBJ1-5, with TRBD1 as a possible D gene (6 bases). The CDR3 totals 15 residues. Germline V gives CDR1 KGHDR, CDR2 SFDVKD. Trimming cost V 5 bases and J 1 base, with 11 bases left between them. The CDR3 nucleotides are TGTGCCACCAGTGCAGGGGAGTTGAGCAATCAGCCCCAGCATTTT. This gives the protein CATSAGELSNQPQHF.

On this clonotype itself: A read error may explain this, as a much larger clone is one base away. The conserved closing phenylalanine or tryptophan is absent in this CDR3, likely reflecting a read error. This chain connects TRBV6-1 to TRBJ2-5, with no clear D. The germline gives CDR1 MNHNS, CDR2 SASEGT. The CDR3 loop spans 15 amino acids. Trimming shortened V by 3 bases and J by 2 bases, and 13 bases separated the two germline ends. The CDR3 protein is CASSEFATDQETQYS. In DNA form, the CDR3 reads TGTGCCAGCAGTGAGTTTGCTACAGATCAAGAGACCCAGTACTCC.

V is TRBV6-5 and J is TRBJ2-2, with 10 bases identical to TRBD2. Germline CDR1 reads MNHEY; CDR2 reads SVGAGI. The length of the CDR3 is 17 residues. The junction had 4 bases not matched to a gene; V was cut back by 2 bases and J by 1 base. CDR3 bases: TGTGCCAGCAGTTACCACGGGACTAGCGAGAACACCGGGGAGCTGTTTTTT. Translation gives CASSYHGTSENTGELFF.

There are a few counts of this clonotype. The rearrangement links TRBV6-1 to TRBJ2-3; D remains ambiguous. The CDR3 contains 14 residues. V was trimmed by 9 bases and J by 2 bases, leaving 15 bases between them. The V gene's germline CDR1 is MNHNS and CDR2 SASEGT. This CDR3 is CASQPRGDTDTQYF. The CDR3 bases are TGTGCCAGTCAGCCTCGTGGGGACACAGATACGCAGTATTTT.

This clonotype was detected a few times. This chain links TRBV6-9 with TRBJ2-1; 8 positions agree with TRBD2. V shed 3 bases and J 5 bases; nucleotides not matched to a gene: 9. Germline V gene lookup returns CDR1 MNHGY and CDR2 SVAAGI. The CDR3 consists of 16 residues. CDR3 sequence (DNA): TGTGCCAGCAGTTACTTAAGCGGGAGTGTTAACAATGAGCAGTTCTTC. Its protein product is CASSYLSGSVNNEQFF.

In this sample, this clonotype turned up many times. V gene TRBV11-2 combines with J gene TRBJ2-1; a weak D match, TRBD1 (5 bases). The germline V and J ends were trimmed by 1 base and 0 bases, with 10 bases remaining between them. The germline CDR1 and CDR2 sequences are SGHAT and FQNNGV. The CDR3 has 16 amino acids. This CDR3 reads CASSLVRQNSYNEQFF. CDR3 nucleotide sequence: TGTGCCAGCAGCTTAGTTCGACAGAACTCCTACAATGAGCAGTTCTTC.

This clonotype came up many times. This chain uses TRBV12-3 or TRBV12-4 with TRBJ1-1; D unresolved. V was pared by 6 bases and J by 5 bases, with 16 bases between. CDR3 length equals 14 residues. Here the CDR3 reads CASRVGPFATEAFF. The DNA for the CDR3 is TGTGCCAGCAGGGTAGGACCCTTCGCTACTGAAGCTTTCTTT.

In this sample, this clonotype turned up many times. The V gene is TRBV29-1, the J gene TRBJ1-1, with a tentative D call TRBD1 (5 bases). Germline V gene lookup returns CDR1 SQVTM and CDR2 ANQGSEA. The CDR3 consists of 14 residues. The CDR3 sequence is CTSLGALMNTEAFF. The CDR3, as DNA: TGCACCTCCCTCGGGGCCCTCATGAACACTGAAGCTTTCTTT.